The 30 T cell receptor beta chains below come from one sample, sequenced in a study of spatial heterogeneity in lung cancer. Time point here: blood at routine non-recurrence follow-up after resection. A single record per CDR3 protein comes from TCRdb applying MiXCR to the 5' RACE reads. The table shows 3,500 to 4,500 distinct CDR3 sequences, with 20% to 30% occurring only once. Here the sequenced sample was PBMCs, taken at follow-up. The receptors shown here come from a male donor with early-stage non-small cell lung cancer.

By sample fraction, this clonotype is medium-sized (0.01 to 0.1%). The chain recombines TRBV6-6 with TRBJ1-4; the match to TRBD1 covers 7 bases. The CDR3 has 14 residues. Trimming cost V 2 bases and J 8 bases; bases outside gene matches: 5. The V gene's germline CDR1 is MNHNY and CDR2 SVGAGI (reference sequence). CDR3 in amino acids: CASSYRGRLEKLFF. Written as DNA, the CDR3 is TGTGCCAGCAGTTACAGGGGGCGCCTGGAAAAACTGTTTTTT.

This clonotype occurred a few times. The rearrangement uses TRBV20-1 and TRBJ2-7; D unclear. The length of the CDR3 is 13 residues. V gave up 0 bases and J gave up 2 bases, with 8 bases separating them. Germline CDR1 is DFQATT and CDR2 is SNEGSKA (reference sequence). The CDR3 loop is CSARDRVPYEQYF. The CDR3 coding sequence is TGCAGTGCTAGAGATCGAGTACCCTACGAGCAGTACTTC.

By its share, this clonotype is medium-sized. The gene calls are TRBV20-1 and TRBJ2-3; 7 nucleotides line up with TRBD2. The germline V gene has CDR1 DFQATT and CDR2 SNEGSKA (reference sequence). J was trimmed by 3 bases and V by 1 base; bases with no gene match: 16. The CDR3 consists of 18 residues. CDR3 sequence (DNA): TGCAGTGCTAGAGTCTTGCCTCTAACCGGGACTACTACAGATACGCAGTATTTT. This gives the protein CSARVLPLTGTTTDTQYF.

In its sample, this clonotype is medium-sized (0.01 to 0.1%). This sequence joins TRBV11-2 and TRBJ2-3, with D unclear. This CDR3 has 15 residues. The V gene's germline CDR1 is SGHAT and CDR2 FQNNGV. With 2 bases removed from V and 0 bases from J, the gap between germline ends came to 9 bases. CDR3 loop: CASSLQPASTDTQYF. CDR3 sequence (DNA): TGTGCCAGCAGCTTACAACCAGCTAGCACAGATACGCAGTATTTT. Together with reference TRBV11-2 and TRBJ2-3, the CDR3 gives the full variable domain: EAGVAQSPRYKIIEKRQSVAFWCNPISGHATLYWYQQILGQGPKLLIQFQNNGVVDDSQLPKDRFSAERLKGVDSTLKIQPAKLEDSAVYLCASSLQPASTDTQYFGPGTRLTVL.

In its sample, this clonotype is medium-sized. The rearrangement joins TRBV5-4 to TRBJ2-2, with a weak D call TRBD2 (5 bases). The length of the CDR3 is 13 residues. Germline CDR1 SGHNT, CDR2 YYREEE (reference sequence). Trimming shortened V by 10 bases and J by 3 bases, and 13 bases separated the two germline ends. The DNA of the CDR3 is TGTGCCGTCCGAGCAGCGGACACCGGGGAGCTGTTTTTT. Amino acids: CAVRAADTGELFF. The variable domain in full, with the rest retrieved from reference TRBV5-4 and TRBJ2-2, is ETGVTQSPTHLIKTRGQQVTLRCSSQSGHNTVSWYQQALGQGPQFIFQYYREEENGRGNFPPRFSGLQFPNYSSELNVNALELDDSALYLCAVRAADTGELFFGEGSRLTVL.

Sample share makes this clonotype medium-sized. The rearrangement joins TRBV28 to TRBJ2-3; a weak D match, TRBD2 (6 bases). This CDR3 region has 13 residues. Germline-derived CDR1 and CDR2 are MDHEN and SYDVKM. V was cut by 4 bases and J by 8 bases, with 13 bases left in between. CDR3 DNA sequence: TGTGCCAGCAGTTCCCCCGGGGGAGGTACGCAGTATTTT. Translated: CASSSPGGGTQYF.

This clonotype qualifies as medium-sized. The V call is TRBV29-1, the J call TRBJ2-7; D call uncertain. The germline V gene encodes CDR1 SQVTM and CDR2 ANQGSEA. Trimming removed 3 bases at V and 5 bases at J, with 11 bases between. CDR3 length: 12 residues. The CDR3 is CSVDSGVHEQYF. The DNA for the CDR3 is TGCAGCGTTGATTCGGGTGTCCACGAGCAGTACTTC.

Only a few counts were recorded for this clonotype. The chain is built from TRBV9 and TRBJ2-3; D remains ambiguous. Germline CDR1 and CDR2: SGDLS and YYNGEE. The CDR3 is made up of 11 amino acids. The V gene lost 2 bases and the J gene lost 6 bases, with 4 bases spanning the gap. This CDR3 is CASSVRDTQYF. The CDR3 DNA reads TGTGCCAGCAGCGTGCGGGATACGCAGTATTTT.

This sequence joins TRBV27 and TRBJ2-5; 11 bases are a match to TRBD2. Germline CDR1 reads MNHEY; CDR2 reads SMNVEV (reference sequence). With V trimmed by 4 bases and J by 4 bases, 8 bases remained unmatched. The CDR3 is 16 amino acids. The DNA for the CDR3 is TGTGCCAGCAGTTCATATAGCGGGAGGGCCGGAGAGACCCAGTACTTC. This encodes CASSSYSGRAGETQYF.

Sample share makes this clonotype medium-sized. The V call is TRBV9, the J call TRBJ1-1; no firm D call. Germline lookup yields CDR1 SGDLS and CDR2 YYNGEE. V lost 0 bases to trimming and J lost 6 bases, with 15 bases between them. This CDR3 is 15 amino acids long. CDR3 DNA: TGTGCCAGCAGCGTAGAACCAGGTACGGGCCCTGAAGCTTTCTTT. It codes for CASSVEPGTGPEAFF.

The gene calls are TRBV5-6 and TRBJ2-4; 9 bases agree with TRBD2. Trimming removed 4 bases from V and 8 bases from J; junction bases left unmatched: 7. Per germline, CDR1 SGHDT and CDR2 YYEEEE. This CDR3 comprises 14 residues. The CDR3 region has the DNA TGTGCCAGCAGCCCGGGACTAGCCGGTGACATTCAGTACTTC. It yields the protein CASSPGLAGDIQYF.

The rearrangement uses TRBV24-1 and TRBJ2-1; 13 bases map to TRBD2. V lost 5 bases and J lost 5; bases outside the gene matches: 5. CDR1 and CDR2 (germline): KGHDR, SFDVKD. This CDR3 has 16 residues. The CDR3, as DNA: TGTGCCACCAGTGGGTTCGGGACTAGCGGGAACAATGAGCAGTTCTTC. Translated, it gives CATSGFGTSGNNEQFF.

The chain carries TRBV6-1 and TRBJ2-1, with D possibly TRBD2 on 6 matching bases. Germline loops: CDR1 MNHNS, CDR2 SASEGT. V lost 8 bases and J 11 bases, leaving 19 bases between the germline ends. The CDR3 sequence is 13 residues long. The CDR3 nucleotides are TGTGCCAGCTCCCAAGGCGGGGCGGAGAAGCAGTTCTTC. This sequence encodes CASSQGGAEKQFF.

This clonotype has ten or more counts. The chain employs TRBV6-5 and TRBJ1-2, with 12 nucleotides matching TRBD1. Germline lookup yields CDR1 MNHEY and CDR2 SVGAGI. CDR3 length: 16 amino acids. Trimming at V came to 5 bases and at J to 3 bases, leaving 7 bases not matched to a gene. CDR3 nucleotides: TGTGCCAGCAGTCCTTCGGGGACAGGGGGCGACTATGGCTACACCTTC. As protein: CASSPSGTGGDYGYTF.

V is TRBV6-6 and J is TRBJ1-1; D gene unclear. Germline values: CDR1 MNHNY, CDR2 SVGAGI (reference sequence). Trimming stripped 4 bases from V and 8 bases from J, with 8 bases between. The CDR3 extends over 11 amino acids. This CDR3 is CASSLTAEAFF. The CDR3 nucleotides are TGTGCCAGCAGTTTAACTGCGGAAGCTTTCTTT.

This clonotype has just a few counts. The rearrangement uses TRBV29-1 and TRBJ2-2; D gene ambiguous. Trimming shortened V by 6 bases and J by 6 bases, and 8 bases separated the two germline ends. This CDR3 is 11 amino acids long. Germline values: CDR1 SQVTM, CDR2 ANQGSEA. CDR3 amino acids: CSVVFAGELFF. CDR3 sequence (DNA): TGCAGCGTCGTATTCGCCGGGGAGCTGTTTTTT.

As regards this clonotype: At one boundary the junction diverges from the germline segment, which might be a read error. The V and J genes are TRBV3-1 and TRBJ1-1, with D hard to call. Germline CDR1 is LGHDT and CDR2 is YNNKEL (reference sequence). CDR3 length equals 14 residues. The CDR3 DNA reads TGTGCCAGCAGCCAAGATTCGGCAAACATTGAAGCTTTCTTT. Translating gives CASSQDSANIEAFF.

The chain joins TRBV3-1 to TRBJ2-1; perhaps TRBD2 as D (5 bases). Trimming left V 7 bases short and J 2 bases short, with 15 bases between. Germline lookup yields CDR1 LGHDT and CDR2 YNNKEL (reference sequence). This CDR3 contains 15 residues. CDR3 region: CASTSYGETYNEQFF. In DNA, the CDR3 is TGTGCCAGCACAAGTTACGGGGAAACCTACAATGAGCAGTTCTTC.

This sequence joins TRBV7-9 and TRBJ2-7; 8 bases line up with TRBD2. The CDR3 spans 15 residues. Looked up from germline, CDR1 is SEHNR and CDR2 is FQNEAQ (reference sequence). V shed 4 bases and J 3 bases; nucleotides not matched to a gene: 8. DNA for the CDR3: TGTGCCAGCAGCTCCGGGTGGCGGGAGGACTACGAGCAGTACTTC. This codes for CASSSGWREDYEQYF.

Judged by abundance, this clonotype is medium-sized. The V and J genes are TRBV7-3 and TRBJ2-5, with TRBD1 as a possible D gene (6 bases). V was cut by 2 bases and J by 4 bases, with 14 bases left in between. The CDR3 loop spans 15 amino acids. From germline, CDR1 is SGHTA and CDR2 FQGTGA. CDR3 region: CASSLDGQGLETQYF. The CDR3 DNA reads as TGTGCCAGCAGCTTAGACGGGCAGGGGTTAGAGACCCAGTACTTC. Complete variable domain (other parts from reference TRBV7-3 and TRBJ2-5): GAGVSQTPSNKVTEKGKYVELRCDPISGHTALYWYRQSLGQGPEFLIYFQGTGAADDSGLPNDRFFAVRPEGSVSTLKIQRTERGDSAVYLCASSLDGQGLETQYFGPGTRLLVL.

This clonotype was observed a handful of times. The gene calls are TRBV12-3 or TRBV12-4 and TRBJ2-2; 16 nucleotides agree with TRBD2. J gave up 6 bases and V 5 bases, and 3 bases lay outside the gene matches. CDR3 length: 16 amino acids. This CDR3 is CASSAGTSGRAGELFF. The CDR3 DNA is TGTGCCAGCAGTGCCGGGACTAGCGGGAGGGCCGGGGAGCTGTTTTTT.

This clonotype is labeled medium-sized (0.01 to 0.1%). This sequence joins TRBV28 and TRBJ2-7; 9 bases align to TRBD2. CDR3 size: 17 residues. Trimming removed 6 bases from V and 0 bases from J; junction bases left unmatched: 12. CDR1 and CDR2 from the germline V gene are MDHEN and SYDVKM. CDR3 in amino acids: CASSPGASGTSSYEQYF. The CDR3 coding sequence is TGTGCCAGCAGCCCCGGGGCTAGCGGGACTAGCTCCTACGAGCAGTACTTC.

The gene calls are TRBV11-3 and TRBJ2-2, with TRBD2 matching over 7 bases. Germline values: CDR1 SGHNT, CDR2 YENEEA. The CDR3 is 15 residues long. The V segment lost 5 bases and the J segment 7 bases; nucleotides outside the gene matches: 10. The CDR3 coding sequence is TGTGCCAGCAGCGCTCAAGCGGGAACTGGCGGGGAGCTGTTTTTT. Encoded protein: CASSAQAGTGGELFF. Looking up the rest from reference TRBV11-3 and TRBJ2-2 gives the full variable domain: EAGVVQSPRYKIIEKKQPVAFWCNPISGHNTLYWYLQNLGQGPELLIRYENEEAVDDSQLPKDRFSAERLKGVDSTLKIQPAELGDSAVYLCASSAQAGTGGELFFGEGSRLTVL.

For this clonotype: One end of the junction varies from germline; a read error may be responsible. The chain joins TRBV25-1 to TRBJ2-7; D call uncertain. CDR1 and CDR2 from the germline V gene are MGHDK and SYGVNS. The CDR3 runs to 11 residues. Written as DNA, the CDR3 is TGTGCCAGCAGTGAAGGGGATCCCCGATTCTTC. Protein sequence: CASSEGDPRFF.

This clonotype has a handful of counts. This sequence joins TRBV7-2 and TRBJ2-7; D may be TRBD2 (5 bases). This CDR3 spans 13 amino acids. CDR1 SGHTA and CDR2 FQGNSA come from the germline V gene. V was cut by 5 bases and J by 4 bases, with 12 bases left in between. The CDR3 DNA reads TGTGCCAGCAGCCGAAGGTCGGGGTACGAGCAGTACTTC. Its translation is CASSRRSGYEQYF.

About this clonotype itself: A much larger clone is a single base away; this may be a read error. Because the CDR3 is missing its conserved closing phenylalanine or tryptophan, this is likely a read error. The chain links TRBV14 to TRBJ2-7; D gene unclear. The germline CDR1 and CDR2 sequences are SGHDN and FVKESK. The CDR3 is 13 amino acids. Deletions cut 4 bases from V and 0 bases from J, with 7 bases between. Here the CDR3 DNA reads TGTGCCAGCAGCCTGGGCTTCTCCTACGAGCAGTACTCC. Translated: CASSLGFSYEQYS.

This clonotype was counted only a few times. V gene TRBV7-8 combines with J gene TRBJ1-1; a weak D match, TRBD1 (5 bases). Germline loops: CDR1 SGHVS, CDR2 FQNEAQ. The CDR3 length is 14 residues. Trimming pared 0 bases from V and 4 bases from J, leaving 9 bases between. The CDR3 region is CASSLAWGSTEAFF. The CDR3 DNA sequence: TGTGCCAGCAGCTTAGCGTGGGGGAGCACTGAAGCTTTCTTT. The variable domain in full, completed from reference TRBV7-8 and TRBJ1-1, reads GAGVSQSPRYKVAKRGQDVALRCDPISGHVSLFWYQQALGQGPEFLTYFQNEAQLDKSGLPSDRFFAERPEGSVSTLKIQRTQQEDSAVYLCASSLAWGSTEAFFGQGTRLTVV.

This clonotype appeared a few times. The chain has TRBV20-1 and TRBJ2-3, with TRBD2 matching over 7 bases. V shed 5 bases, J shed 2 bases, and the junction held 10 bases outside the gene matches. Germline values: CDR1 DFQATT, CDR2 SNEGSKA (reference sequence). The CDR3 runs to 15 residues. CDR3 region: CSASVGTTFTDTQYF. The CDR3 region has the DNA TGCAGTGCTTCAGTGGGGACTACCTTCACAGATACGCAGTATTTT.

This clonotype counts as medium-sized. The CDR3 DNA sequence: TGTGCCAGCAGTGAAGCCCTACTAGCGGGAGGGTACAATGAGCAGTTCTTC. Protein sequence: CASSEALLAGGYNEQFF. V usage is TRBV2 and J usage is TRBJ2-1; 13 bases align to TRBD2. Germline loops: CDR1 SNHLY, CDR2 FYNNEI. This CDR3 region has 17 residues. V dropped 0 bases and J dropped 4; count of bases not matched to a gene: 3.

The genes are TRBV12-3 or TRBV12-4 and TRBJ1-6, with TRBD1 as a possible D gene (5 bases). CDR3 length equals 13 residues. Trimming pared 4 bases from V and 12 bases from J, leaving 13 bases between. CDR3 loop: CASSSIGRGPLHF. CDR3 nucleotides: TGTGCCAGCAGTTCCATAGGGAGGGGACCCCTCCACTTT.